Below are 15 T cell receptor beta chains sequenced from a single sample in a study of regulatory T cells in long-lasting Graves disease. iRepertoire HTBI primers and Arm-PCR of CDR3 regions built TCR beta libraries. TCRdb itself ran the multiplex PCR reads through MiXCR, one entry per CDR3 protein. The table includes hundreds of thousands of distinct CDR3 sequences, less than 20% detected once. Regarding time point: newly diagnosed GD, antithyroid drugs for less than 3 months. The TCR library used RNA extracted from PBMCs. The sample also formed part of further work on T cells in Graves' hyperthyroidism and ophthalmopathy.

The sample here was peripheral blood mononuclear cells (PBMCs), taken at new diagnosis, from a patient treated with antithyroid drugs. The origin of the receptors is a woman aged 25 to 39 with Graves disease.

This clonotype came up many times. The chain joins TRBV5-5 to TRBJ2-7, with 11 bases that match TRBD1. The CDR3 loop spans 15 amino acids. V lost 3 bases and J lost 5; bases outside the gene matches: 7. Looked up from germline, CDR1 is SGHKS and CDR2 is YYEKEE (reference sequence). The CDR3: CASSSGTGGLNEQYF. In DNA form, the CDR3 reads TGTGCCAGCAGCTCCGGGACAGGGGGGCTAAACGAGCAGTACTTC.

In its sample, this clonotype was seen many times. V and J are TRBV6-1 and TRBJ2-1, with 8 bases lining up with TRBD2. Trimming at V came to 8 bases and at J to 6 bases, leaving 12 bases not matched to a gene. From germline, CDR1 is MNHNS and CDR2 SASEGT. This CDR3 has 15 amino acids. CDR3 nucleotides: TGTGCCAGCCTAAGCGGGAGTGGGGGTCTCAATGAGCAGTTCTTC. Its protein product is CASLSGSGGLNEQFF.

This clonotype was seen at least ten times. The J gene is TRBJ2-3, the V gene TRBV7-9, with D possibly being TRBD2 (6 bases). Germline CDR1 reads SEHNR; CDR2 reads FQNEAQ (reference sequence). Trimming took 5 bases from V and 6 from J, leaving 15 bases between them. This CDR3 comprises 14 residues. CDR3 nucleotides: TGTGCCAGCAGCCAGGCGGGGCACCGCGATACGCAGTATTTT. Translating it yields CASSQAGHRDTQYF.

This clonotype was seen repeatedly, ten times or more. The chain is built from TRBV30 and TRBJ1-6; the match to TRBD1 covers 9 bases. CDR1 GTSNPN and CDR2 SVGIG come from the germline V gene (reference sequence). CDR3 length: 13 residues. The ends lost 4 bases at V and 11 bases at J; junction bases unmatched: 6. The CDR3 DNA is TGTGCCTGGACCGGACAGGGGAGGACACCCCTCCACTTT. It translates to CAWTGQGRTPLHF.

The V and J genes are TRBV15 and TRBJ1-5; possibly TRBD1 for D (5 bases). The CDR3 spans 19 residues. Germline V lookup: CDR1 LNHNV, CDR2 YYDKDF (reference sequence). Trimming removed 1 base from V and 4 bases from J, with 23 bases in between. CDR3 amino acids: CATSRGGGRDRLGNQPQHF. The CDR3 DNA follows: TGTGCCACCAGCAGAGGTGGAGGCAGGGATCGGTTGGGGAATCAGCCCCAGCATTTT.

This clonotype was seen only a few times. The J gene is TRBJ2-1, the V gene TRBV24-1; 11 positions match TRBD1. With 3 bases clipped from V and 6 bases from J, the junction kept 6 bases outside the gene matches. Germline-derived CDR1 and CDR2 are KGHDR and SFDVKD. The CDR3 totals 16 residues. The CDR3 spells CATSDPGTGGPNEQFF. CDR3 DNA sequence: TGTGCCACCAGTGATCCCGGGACAGGGGGGCCCAATGAGCAGTTCTTC.

This clonotype was detected only a few times. The chain uses TRBV28 and TRBJ2-5, with D perhaps TRBD2 (6 bases). Germline loops: CDR1 MDHEN, CDR2 SYDVKM. There are 15 residues in the CDR3. Trimming shortened V by 5 bases and J by 7 bases, and 20 bases separated the two germline ends. CDR3 sequence: CASSEAWRGRGTQYF. The DNA of the CDR3 is TGTGCCAGCAGTGAAGCGTGGAGGGGCCGGGGGACCCAGTACTTC.

At least ten counts were recorded for this clonotype. The rearrangement links TRBV7-3 to TRBJ1-1; no definite D call. The CDR3 has 13 amino acids. Trimming took off 2 bases at V and 1 base at J, with 5 bases between the two ends. Germline values: CDR1 SGHTA, CDR2 FQGTGA. The CDR3 is CASSLDQNTEAFF. DNA for the CDR3: TGTGCCAGCAGCTTAGACCAGAACACTGAAGCTTTCTTT.

A note on this clonotype: Given a much more abundant clone one base away, this may be a read error. The rearrangement uses TRBV6-9 and TRBJ2-1, with no clear D. CDR1 and CDR2 from the germline V gene are MNHGY and SVAAGI. CDR3 size: 14 residues. CDR3 sequence: CASSFYRPRSEQLF. The CDR3 DNA reads TGTGCCAGCAGTTTTTATCGTCCTCGAAGTGAGCAGCTCTTC.

This chain uses TRBV9 with TRBJ2-3; tentatively, D is TRBD2 (7 bases). V was trimmed by 3 bases and J by 2 bases, leaving 19 bases between them. This CDR3 has 17 amino acids. Germline V gene sequence: CDR1 SGDLS, CDR2 YYNGEE. The CDR3 DNA sequence: TGTGCCAGCAGCGGTCGGTGGGGGGGCGGGAACACAGATACGCAGTATTTT. It yields the protein CASSGRWGGGNTDTQYF.

The chain carries TRBV2 and TRBJ1-6; D may be TRBD1 (5 bases). The V end was cut by 5 bases, the J end by 5 bases, with 13 bases between. Germline CDR1 SNHLY, CDR2 FYNNEI. This CDR3 has 15 amino acids. The CDR3: CASSSGPLDNSPLHF. The DNA of the CDR3 is TGTGCCAGCAGTTCGGGGCCTTTGGATAATTCACCCCTCCACTTT.

Only a few counts were recorded for this clonotype. It is unclear where the CDR3 begins or ends on the DNA, so no DNA is shown, and the CDR3 is as TCRdb lists it. This chain connects TRBV27 to TRBJ1-3; the table calls TRBD1, which could not be checked here. Ends included, the CDR3 has 17 residues. CDR1 MNHEY and CDR2 SMNVEV come from the germline V gene (reference sequence). CDR3 in amino acids: CASSSSGQGPRGNTIYF.

This clonotype was counted between two and nine times. This chain joins TRBV6-1 and TRBJ2-5; TRBD2 is a possible D gene (5 bases). The ends were cut back, 6 bases at V and 7 bases at J, with 15 bases in the middle. Germline values: CDR1 MNHNS, CDR2 SASEGT. The CDR3 is made up of 13 amino acids. In DNA form, the CDR3 reads TGTGCCAGCAGAAGGGATGACGCGGGGACCCAGTACTTC. Its protein is CASRRDDAGTQYF.

This clonotype was counted a single time. It may be a read error: a sequence one base away is much more abundant. This chain connects TRBV7-9 to TRBJ1-2; D is undetermined. Trimming took 8 bases from V and 3 from J, leaving 10 bases between them. Germline loops: CDR1 SEHNR, CDR2 FQNEAQ (reference sequence). CDR3 length equals 12 residues. For the CDR3, the DNA is TGTGCCAGCGGGATAGCCCACTATGGCTACACCTTC. It encodes CASGIAHYGYTF.

This clonotype showed up just a few times. V usage is TRBV25-1 and J usage is TRBJ2-1, with D uncertain. Germline CDR1 and CDR2: MGHDK and SYGVNS. This CDR3 has 13 residues. Trimming left V 3 bases short and J 4 bases short, with 7 bases between. This chain's CDR3 is CASSDGVYNEQFF. In DNA, the CDR3 is TGTGCCAGCAGTGATGGGGTATACAATGAGCAGTTCTTC.